Listed here are 11 T cell receptor beta chains from one sample, sequenced in a study of cytomegalovirus exposure and HLA in healthy donors. The PCR contained 60 Vbeta and 13 Jbeta primers. Assay used: immunoSEQ multiplex PCR; TCRdb lists only in-frame clones, some missing. The data show 130,000 to 150,000 clones, 78% seen once. Input material: PBMCs. Every receptor here comes from a male donor in good health and CMV-seronegative.

The rearrangement uses TRBV27 and TRBJ1-4; 9 positions agree with TRBD1. Trimming removed 3 bases from V and 8 bases from J; junction bases left unmatched: 7. There are 15 residues in the CDR3. CDR1 and CDR2 from the germline V gene are MNHEY and SMNVEV (reference sequence). DNA for the CDR3: TGTGCCAGCAGTTTCTACCGGGACAGGGCGGAAAAACTGTTTTTT. Its protein product is CASSFYRDRAEKLFF.

This clone was found a few times. The chain employs TRBV7-3 and TRBJ2-5; tentative D call: TRBD2 (7 bases). Trimming removed 5 bases at V and 4 bases at J, with 11 bases between. CDR1 is SGHTA, CDR2 FQGTGA, per germline. The CDR3 has 13 amino acids. The CDR3, as DNA: TGTGCCAGCAGCAGGGGGGGATCAGAGACCCAGTACTTC. Its translation is CASSRGGSETQYF.

The sample holds one count of this clone. This chain connects TRBV5-4 to TRBJ1-2, with D tentatively TRBD1 (5 bases). CDR3 length: 13 residues. CDR1 and CDR2 (germline): SGHNT, YYREEE (reference sequence). V lost 10 bases and J 3 bases, leaving 16 bases between the germline ends. The CDR3 region is CAVRSGGDYGYTF. The CDR3 coding sequence is TGTGCCGTCCGGTCGGGGGGAGACTATGGCTACACCTTC.

The J gene is TRBJ1-2, the V gene TRBV9; 8 positions agree with TRBD1. The CDR3 has 16 residues. V lost 4 bases, J lost 5 bases, and 13 bases stayed unmatched. The germline V gene encodes CDR1 SGDLS and CDR2 YYNGEE. Written as DNA, the CDR3 is TGTGCCAGCAGCCTAACGGACAGGGAAGTAGGGTATGGCTACACCTTC. This encodes CASSLTDREVGYGYTF.

The rearrangement links TRBV19 to TRBJ1-5; 8 nucleotides line up with TRBD1. Trimming cost V 2 bases and J 5 bases; bases outside gene matches: 11. This CDR3 is 17 amino acids long. CDR1 and CDR2 from the germline V gene are LNHDA and SQIVND (reference sequence). CDR3 region: CASSISKTGGTYQPQHF. In nucleotides, the CDR3 is TGTGCCAGTAGTATATCCAAAACAGGGGGAACCTATCAGCCCCAGCATTTT.

The gene calls are TRBV7-2 and TRBJ1-2; TRBD1 might be the D (5 bases). The CDR3 runs 16 residues. The V end was cut by 3 bases, the J end by 0 bases, with 14 bases between. Germline V gene data show CDR1 as SGHTA and CDR2 as FQGNSA. The DNA for the CDR3 is TGTGCCAGCAGCTTGCGGGACGCGCGATCTAACTATGGCTACACCTTC. Encoded protein: CASSLRDARSNYGYTF. The full variable domain, with the rest looked up from reference TRBV7-2 and TRBJ1-2, is GAGVSQSPSNKVTEKGKDVELRCDPISGHTALYWYRQSLGQGLEFLIYFQGNSAPDKSGLPSDRFSAERTGGSVSTLTIQRTQQEDSAVYLCASSLRDARSNYGYTFGSGTRLTVV.

This clone has only a few counts. This chain links TRBV30 with TRBJ2-3; 11 nucleotides match TRBD2. V trimming: 5 bases; J trimming: 2 bases; junction bases outside the gene matches: 9. CDR1 and CDR2 (germline): GTSNPN, SVGIG (reference sequence). CDR3 size: 16 residues. CDR3 loop: CAWGKIAGGLTDTQYF. The CDR3 DNA reads as TGTGCCTGGGGGAAGATAGCGGGAGGGCTCACAGATACGCAGTATTTT.

This chain joins TRBV4-1 and TRBJ2-7; no definite D call. The CDR3 extends over 14 amino acids. V lost 4 bases to trimming and J lost 5 bases, with 15 bases between them. Per germline, CDR1 MGHRA and CDR2 YSYEKL. The CDR3 loop is CASSLTPLRDEQYF. The CDR3 DNA reads as TGCGCCAGCAGCCTAACTCCGCTTCGGGACGAGCAGTACTTC.

V gene TRBV19 combines with J gene TRBJ2-7; D unresolved. Germline CDR1 reads LNHDA; CDR2 reads SQIVND (reference sequence). The CDR3 is 15 amino acids. Trimming cost V 4 bases and J 3 bases, with 16 bases left between them. CDR3 in DNA: TGTGCCAGTAGTAAGTCCCCAGGCCCCTTCTACGAGCAGTACTTC. Its protein is CASSKSPGPFYEQYF.

The chain recombines TRBV19 with TRBJ1-5; TRBD1 matches at 7 bases. The V gene end was trimmed by 4 bases and the J gene end by 0 bases; junction bases not matched to a gene: 9. CDR1 is LNHDA and CDR2 is SQIVND in the germline V gene (reference sequence). This CDR3 spans 17 amino acids. CDR3 amino acids: CASSTQGTDYSNQPQHF. The CDR3, as DNA: TGTGCCAGTAGTACCCAGGGGACAGACTATAGCAATCAGCCCCAGCATTTT.

This clone was counted a few times. The chain carries TRBV6-4 and TRBJ2-7; 11 positions match TRBD1. The length of the CDR3 is 18 residues. The germline CDR1 and CDR2 sequences are MRHNA and SNTAGT. V dropped 7 bases and J dropped 1; count of bases not matched to a gene: 15. This CDR3 reads CASILSPTRDRGSYEQYF. The DNA of the CDR3 is TGTGCCAGCATACTCTCCCCGACCCGGGACAGGGGGTCCTACGAGCAGTACTTC.